This entry describes one TCR beta chain. The entry originates in a study of T cell changes during pregnancy in multiple sclerosis. Data came from immunoSEQ multiplex PCR; TCRdb stores just in-frame clones and leaves some out. The data show tens of thousands of clones, approximately 92% seen once. This CDR3 spans 15 amino acids. Trimming took 5 bases from V and 4 from J; bases not matched to a gene: 8. Germline V gene lookup returns CDR1 SEHNR and CDR2 FQNEAQ (reference sequence). Sequencing was performed on CD4+ T cells from peripheral blood mononuclear cells, taken in the third trimester of pregnancy. The chain uses TRBV7-9 and TRBJ2-5; 9 bases fit TRBD2. The clonotype comes from a female donor with multiple sclerosis, enrolled in a pregnancy study. Written as DNA, the CDR3 is TGTGCCAGCAGCCCGCTCGCGGGGGGGAGAGAGACCCAGTACTTC. This sequence encodes CASSPLAGGRETQYF.